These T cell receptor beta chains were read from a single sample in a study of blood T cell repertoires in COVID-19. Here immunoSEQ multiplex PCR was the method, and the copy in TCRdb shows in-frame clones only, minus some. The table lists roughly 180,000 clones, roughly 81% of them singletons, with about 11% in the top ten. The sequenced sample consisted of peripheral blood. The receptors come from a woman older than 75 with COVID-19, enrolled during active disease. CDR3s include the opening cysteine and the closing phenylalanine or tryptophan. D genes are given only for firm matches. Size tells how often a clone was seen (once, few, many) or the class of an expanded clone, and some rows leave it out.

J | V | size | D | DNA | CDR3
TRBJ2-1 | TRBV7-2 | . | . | TGTGCCAGCAGCTTAGGGCAGGTAAATGAGCAGTTCTTC | CASSLGQVNEQFF
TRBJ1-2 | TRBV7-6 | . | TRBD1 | TGTGCCAGCAGCTTAGCGTCACAGGGGTCTGGCTACACCTTC | CASSLASQGSGYTF
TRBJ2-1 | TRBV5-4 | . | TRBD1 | TGTGCCGGTGGACAGGGTGTCAACAATGAGCAGTTCTTC | CAGGQGVNNEQFF
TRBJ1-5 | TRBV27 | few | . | TGTGCCAGCAGCGCACAGGGTAGGGGCAATCAGCCCCAGCATTTT | CASSAQGRGNQPQHF
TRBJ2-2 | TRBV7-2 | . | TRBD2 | TGTGCCAGCAGCCTCGGACTAGCTAGGGGCGGGGAGCTGTTTTTT | CASSLGLARGGELFF
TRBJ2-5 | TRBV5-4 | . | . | TGTGCCAGCAGCTTTTCCGGGGGTGTGGAGACCCAGTACTTC | CASSFSGGVETQYF
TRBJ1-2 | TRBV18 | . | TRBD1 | TGTGCCAGCTCATATCGGGACAGGGAAAACTATGGCTACACCTTC | CASSYRDRENYGYTF
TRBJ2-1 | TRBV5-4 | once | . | TGTGCCAGCAGCTTGGCGGCCCCCGGGGATGAGCAGTTCTTC | CASSLAAPGDEQFF
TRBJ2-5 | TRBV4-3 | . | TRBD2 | TGCGCCAGCAGCCTCTCGTTAGCGGGGACTTCGGAGACCCAGTACTTC | CASSLSLAGTSETQYF
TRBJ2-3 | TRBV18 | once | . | TGTGCCAGCTCACGCCTCGGACAGTCGACAGATACGCAGTATTTT | CASSRLGQSTDTQYF
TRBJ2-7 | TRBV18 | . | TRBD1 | TGTGCCAGCTCACGGGACAGGGCCGTCGGGGGCGAGCAGTACTTC | CASSRDRAVGGEQYF
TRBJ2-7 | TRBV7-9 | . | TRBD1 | TGTGCCAGCAGCATCGAAAACAGGGGTGGCGAGCAGTACTTC | CASSIENRGGEQYF
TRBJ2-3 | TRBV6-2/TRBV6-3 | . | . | TGTGCCAGCAGTTATCCCGACACCTTAGATACGCAGTATTTT | CASSYPDTLDTQYF
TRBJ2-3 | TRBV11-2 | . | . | TGTGCCAGCAGCCTTGGGGGCGCGCCTAGCACAGATACGCAGTATTTT | CASSLGGAPSTDTQYF
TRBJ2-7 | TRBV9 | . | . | TGTGCCAGCAGCGTAGGAGCAGGGGTGGGCGAGCAGTACTTC | CASSVGAGVGEQYF
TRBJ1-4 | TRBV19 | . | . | TGTGCCAGTAGTCGAGGAAGTCGGGAAAAACTGTTTTTT | CASSRGSREKLFF
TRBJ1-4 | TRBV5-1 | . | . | TGCGCCAGCAGCTTTGACCCCCGGGGTGAAAAACTGTTTTTT | CASSFDPRGEKLFF
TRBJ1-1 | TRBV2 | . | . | TGTGCCAGCAGCGCTCAGGGTGCTGAAGCTTTCTTT | CASSAQGAEAFF
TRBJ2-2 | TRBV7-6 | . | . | TGTGCCAGCAGCCCCGGACAGGAGGGCACCGGGGAGCTGTTTTTT | CASSPGQEGTGELFF
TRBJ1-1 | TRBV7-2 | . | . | TGTGCCAGCAGCTTAATCGGGGGCACTGAAGCTTTCTTT | CASSLIGGTEAFF
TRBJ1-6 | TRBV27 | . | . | TGTGCCAGCGCCCAGATGGAGAATTCACCCCTCCACTTT | CASAQMENSPLHF
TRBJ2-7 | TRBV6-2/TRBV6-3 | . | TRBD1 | TGTGCCAGCAGTCCAACTCCCGGGACAGGGGGCGAGCAGTACTTC | CASSPTPGTGGEQYF
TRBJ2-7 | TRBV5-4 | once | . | TGTGCCAGCAGGCTGACAGGACGGCCATACGAGCAGTACTTC | CASRLTGRPYEQYF
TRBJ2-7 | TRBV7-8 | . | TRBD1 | TGTGCCAGCAGCTTAGCGGGACAGAACTACGAGCAGTACTTC | CASSLAGQNYEQYF
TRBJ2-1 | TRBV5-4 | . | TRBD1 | TGTGCCAGCAGCTTATCGGGGACAGTCTACAATGAGCAGTTCTTC | CASSLSGTVYNEQFF
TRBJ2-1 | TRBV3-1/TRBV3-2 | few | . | TGTGCCAGCAGCCCTTTACGCGGGGAGGTGAATGAGCAGTTCTTC | CASSPLRGEVNEQFF